A selection of T cell receptor beta chains follows, all from one sample in a study of CD8 T cells in ankylosing spondylitis. Via MiXCR, TCRdb re-called the 5' RACE reads, giving one row per CDR3 protein. Here the sample spans more than 95,000 distinct CDR3 sequences, about 8% being singletons. Sequencing was carried out using blood, either unsorted or a sorted T cell fraction (not recorded which). The source of these receptors is a male donor with ankylosing spondylitis or in good health (not recorded which). CDR3s include the opening cysteine and the closing phenylalanine or tryptophan. Each record gives: CDR3 protein, CDR3 DNA, J gene, D gene, clone size, V gene. The D gene is left open where the match is weak. Part of the rows lack a size; the others show once, few, many or a class for expanded clones.

cdr3_aa: CASSQEAVALAEQFF
cdr3_nt: TGCGCCAGCAGCCAAGAAGCGGTGGCCCTAGCTGAGCAGTTCTTC
j_call: TRBJ2-1
d_call: NA
clone_size: many
v_call: TRBV4-3

cdr3_aa: CASSQAPGLFSDEQYF
cdr3_nt: TGTGCCAGCAGCCAAGCCCCGGGACTTTTCTCCGACGAGCAGTACTTC
j_call: TRBJ2-7
d_call: NA
clone_size: NA
v_call: TRBV4-2

cdr3_aa: CASSFPGAYEQYF
cdr3_nt: TGTGCCAGCAGTTTCCCCGGAGCCTACGAGCAGTACTTC
j_call: TRBJ2-7
d_call: NA
clone_size: NA
v_call: TRBV6-5

cdr3_aa: CSVETGQAYEQYF
cdr3_nt: TGCAGCGTTGAAACCGGACAGGCCTACGAGCAGTACTTC
j_call: TRBJ2-7
d_call: TRBD1
clone_size: many
v_call: TRBV29-1

cdr3_aa: CASSLWGGQGRNTIYF
cdr3_nt: TGTGCCAGCAGTTTATGGGGGGGGCAGGGCAGGAACACCATATATTTT
j_call: TRBJ1-3
d_call: NA
clone_size: many
v_call: TRBV28

cdr3_aa: CAIGRANTGELFF
cdr3_nt: TGTGCCATTGGCCGGGCGAACACCGGGGAGCTGTTTTTT
j_call: TRBJ2-2
d_call: NA
clone_size: NA
v_call: TRBV10-3

cdr3_aa: CASSQVIRDRGYQPQHF
cdr3_nt: TGCGCCAGCAGCCAAGTAATCCGGGACAGGGGTTACCAGCCCCAGCATTTT
j_call: TRBJ1-5
d_call: TRBD1
clone_size: many
v_call: TRBV4-3

cdr3_aa: CASSWGQGASMAFF
cdr3_nt: TGTGCCAGCAGTTGGGGACAGGGGGCGAGTATGGCTTTCTTT
j_call: TRBJ1-1
d_call: TRBD1
clone_size: few
v_call: TRBV12-3/TRBV12-4

cdr3_aa: CASSYSIGGLQETQYF
cdr3_nt: TGTGCCAGCAGTTACTCGATTGGGGGGCTCCAAGAGACCCAGTACTTC
j_call: TRBJ2-5
d_call: NA
clone_size: many
v_call: TRBV6-2/TRBV6-3

cdr3_aa: CAISEGGDQETQYF
cdr3_nt: TGTGCCATCAGTGAGGGGGGAGACCAAGAGACCCAGTACTTC
j_call: TRBJ2-5
d_call: NA
clone_size: NA
v_call: TRBV10-3

cdr3_aa: CASSVDPTTTGPFHLYGYTF
cdr3_nt: TGTGCCAGCAGCGTAGACCCTACCACAACAGGGCCCTTTCATCTCTATGGCTACACCTTC
j_call: TRBJ1-2
d_call: NA
clone_size: many
v_call: TRBV9

cdr3_aa: CASSSGFEQYF
cdr3_nt: TGTGCCAGCTCGTCAGGGTTCGAGCAGTACTTC
j_call: TRBJ2-7
d_call: NA
clone_size: few
v_call: TRBV18

cdr3_aa: CAISPASGDTDTQYF
cdr3_nt: TGTGCCATCAGTCCCGCCTCGGGGGACACAGATACGCAGTATTTT
j_call: TRBJ2-3
d_call: NA
clone_size: many
v_call: TRBV10-3

cdr3_aa: CSARRRQGIYQPQHF
cdr3_nt: TGCAGTGCTAGACGACGACAGGGAATATACCAGCCCCAGCATTTT
j_call: TRBJ1-5
d_call: TRBD1
clone_size: many
v_call: TRBV20-1

cdr3_aa: CASSYSTMLAGGLADTQYF
cdr3_nt: TGTGCCAGCAGTTACTCGACCATGCTAGCGGGGGGGCTGGCAGATACGCAGTATTTT
j_call: TRBJ2-3
d_call: TRBD2
clone_size: few
v_call: TRBV6-2/TRBV6-3

cdr3_aa: CAISEGGGPYNEQFF
cdr3_nt: TGTGCCATCAGTGAAGGGGGGGGGCCTTACAATGAGCAGTTCTTC
j_call: TRBJ2-1
d_call: NA
clone_size: NA
v_call: TRBV10-3

cdr3_aa: CAISDRGLAGNYEQYF
cdr3_nt: TGTGCCATCAGTGATCGGGGACTAGCGGGCAACTACGAGCAGTACTTC
j_call: TRBJ2-7
d_call: TRBD2
clone_size: many
v_call: TRBV10-3

cdr3_aa: CASSLQSGGSGTDTQYF
cdr3_nt: TGTGCCAGCAGCTTACAGTCGGGGGGTTCGGGCACAGATACGCAGTATTTT
j_call: TRBJ2-3
d_call: TRBD2
clone_size: many
v_call: TRBV7-2

cdr3_aa: CSVLSSSGVNNEQFF
cdr3_nt: TGCAGCGTTCTGTCTTCTAGCGGGGTAAACAATGAGCAGTTCTTC
j_call: TRBJ2-1
d_call: TRBD2
clone_size: many
v_call: TRBV29-1

cdr3_aa: CASRRTGGLNEQFF
cdr3_nt: TGTGCCAGCCGAAGGACAGGGGGTTTGAATGAGCAGTTCTTC
j_call: TRBJ2-1
d_call: TRBD1
clone_size: many
v_call: TRBV27

cdr3_aa: CASRTGTGRYNEQFF
cdr3_nt: TGTGCCAGCAGAACCGGGACAGGACGCTACAATGAGCAGTTCTTC
j_call: TRBJ2-1
d_call: TRBD1
clone_size: many
v_call: TRBV6-1

cdr3_aa: CASSASAGAYEQYF
cdr3_nt: TGTGCCAGCAGCGCCTCAGCCGGGGCCTACGAGCAGTACTTC
j_call: TRBJ2-7
d_call: NA
clone_size: many
v_call: TRBV5-4

cdr3_aa: CASSPGQGASTDTQYF
cdr3_nt: TGTGCCAGCAGCCCCGGACAGGGGGCGTCAACAGATACGCAGTATTTT
j_call: TRBJ2-3
d_call: TRBD1
clone_size: many
v_call: TRBV6-6

cdr3_aa: CSATTVDRAFF
cdr3_nt: TGCAGTGCTACTACGGTGGATCGGGCTTTCTTT
j_call: TRBJ1-1
d_call: NA
clone_size: many
v_call: TRBV20-1

cdr3_aa: CSAMGGEAYGYTF
cdr3_nt: TGCAGTGCAATGGGGGGAGAAGCCTATGGCTACACCTTC
j_call: TRBJ1-2
d_call: NA
clone_size: many
v_call: TRBV20-1

cdr3_aa: CASSSRQGVDIQYF
cdr3_nt: TGTGCCAGCAGCTCTCGACAGGGTGTGGACATTCAGTACTTC
j_call: TRBJ2-4
d_call: TRBD1
clone_size: many
v_call: TRBV7-8

cdr3_aa: CASSQSPNPNNEQFF
cdr3_nt: TGTGCCAGCAGCCAATCCCCAAACCCAAACAATGAGCAGTTCTTC
j_call: TRBJ2-1
d_call: NA
clone_size: many
v_call: TRBV14

cdr3_aa: CASSLMGLGYGYTF
cdr3_nt: TGTGCCAGCAGCTTGATGGGCTTGGGCTATGGCTACACCTTC
j_call: TRBJ1-2
d_call: NA
clone_size: many
v_call: TRBV13

cdr3_aa: CASWDGYNEQFF
cdr3_nt: TGTGCCTCCTGGGACGGTTACAATGAGCAGTTCTTC
j_call: TRBJ2-1
d_call: NA
clone_size: NA
v_call: TRBV10-3

cdr3_aa: CASSLAYGTGELFF
cdr3_nt: TGTGCCAGCAGCTTAGCTTACGGGACCGGGGAGCTGTTTTTT
j_call: TRBJ2-2
d_call: NA
clone_size: many
v_call: TRBV7-2

cdr3_aa: CASSLSGRNGELFF
cdr3_nt: TGTGCCAGCAGCTTATCGGGAAGGAACGGGGAGCTGTTTTTT
j_call: TRBJ2-2
d_call: NA
clone_size: many
v_call: TRBV5-5

cdr3_aa: CSARDPRLAASSEQYF
cdr3_nt: TGCAGTGCTAGAGATCCCCGGTTAGCGGCCTCCTCCGAGCAGTACTTC
j_call: TRBJ2-7
d_call: NA
clone_size: many
v_call: TRBV20-1

cdr3_aa: CASSHIRAGQNEQYF
cdr3_nt: TGTGCCAGCAGTCATATAAGGGCCGGGCAGAACGAGCAGTACTTC
j_call: TRBJ2-7
d_call: NA
clone_size: many
v_call: TRBV7-6

cdr3_aa: CASSQDIGRERDTEAFF
cdr3_nt: TGCGCCAGCAGCCAAGATATCGGCAGGGAGAGGGACACTGAAGCTTTCTTT
j_call: TRBJ1-1
d_call: NA
clone_size: many
v_call: TRBV4-1

cdr3_aa: CASSSLWTSAMDQETQYF
cdr3_nt: TGTGCCAGCAGCTCCCTTTGGACTAGCGCCATGGACCAAGAGACCCAGTACTTC
j_call: TRBJ2-5
d_call: TRBD2
clone_size: NA
v_call: TRBV7-8

cdr3_aa: CASSLVREGEDTQYF
cdr3_nt: TGTGCCAGCAGCTTAGTCAGGGAGGGCGAAGATACGCAGTATTTT
j_call: TRBJ2-3
d_call: TRBD2
clone_size: few
v_call: TRBV7-2

cdr3_aa: CASSLGRYSNQPQHF
cdr3_nt: TGTGCCAGCAGTTTGGGCAGATATAGCAATCAGCCCCAGCATTTT
j_call: TRBJ1-5
d_call: NA
clone_size: few
v_call: TRBV27

cdr3_aa: CASSQTGTSVNTQYF
cdr3_nt: TGTGCCAGCAGCCAGACAGGGACTAGCGTGAATACGCAGTATTTT
j_call: TRBJ2-3
d_call: TRBD2
clone_size: NA
v_call: TRBV7-2

cdr3_aa: CASSQTGFKDDTQYF
cdr3_nt: TGTGCCAGCAGCCAGACAGGGTTTAAGGATGATACGCAGTATTTT
j_call: TRBJ2-3
d_call: TRBD1
clone_size: NA
v_call: TRBV7-2

cdr3_aa: CASSTLSPGTAASTDTQYF
cdr3_nt: TGCGCCAGCAGCACGCTATCCCCCGGGACAGCGGCTAGCACAGATACGCAGTATTTT
j_call: TRBJ2-3
d_call: TRBD1
clone_size: many
v_call: TRBV5-1

cdr3_aa: CSSSGSRPYEQYF
cdr3_nt: TGCTCCAGTAGCGGGAGTAGGCCCTACGAGCAGTACTTC
j_call: TRBJ2-7
d_call: TRBD2
clone_size: once
v_call: TRBV5-1

cdr3_aa: CASSSQGAGTGELFF
cdr3_nt: TGTGCCAGCAGTTCCCAGGGGGCTGGCACCGGGGAGCTGTTTTTT
j_call: TRBJ2-2
d_call: TRBD1
clone_size: many
v_call: TRBV28

cdr3_aa: CASRPEVGNTEAFF
cdr3_nt: TGCGCCAGCCGCCCAGAGGTCGGGAACACTGAAGCTTTCTTT
j_call: TRBJ1-1
d_call: NA
clone_size: many
v_call: TRBV4-1

cdr3_aa: CASRHAGGRNTIYF
cdr3_nt: TGTGCCAGCCGACACGCCGGGGGCCGAAACACCATATATTTT
j_call: TRBJ1-3
d_call: NA
clone_size: NA
v_call: TRBV19

cdr3_aa: CASSFAGAYEQYF
cdr3_nt: TGTGCCAGCAGCTTTGCGGGAGCCTACGAGCAGTACTTC
j_call: TRBJ2-7
d_call: TRBD2
clone_size: many
v_call: TRBV7-9

cdr3_aa: CASSRTRDTDTQYF
cdr3_nt: TGTGCCAGCAGCCGGACTAGGGACACAGATACGCAGTATTTT
j_call: TRBJ2-3
d_call: TRBD2
clone_size: many
v_call: TRBV7-8

cdr3_aa: CASSQARRGWEQFF
cdr3_nt: TGCGCCAGCAGCCAGGCACGTAGGGGCTGGGAGCAGTTCTTC
j_call: TRBJ2-1
d_call: NA
clone_size: many
v_call: TRBV4-3